This record covers a single T cell receptor beta chain. The antigen is unknown. One end of the junction fails to match germline, which may point to a read error. Other DNA sequences in the same sample also yield this CDR3. Cells defined as naive were viable CD3+CD4+ or CD3+CD8+ and CCR7+CD45RA+CD45RO-CD95-CD27+CD28+. Germline CDR1 reads SQVTM; CDR2 reads ANQGSEA. There are 13 residues in the CDR3. The assay was immunoSEQ multiplex PCR, and TCRdb's table has in-frame clones only and misses some. The repertoire has fewer than 25,000 clones, around 97% of them found once; the top ten carry 0.1% to 0.15%. This entry comes from a study of T cells after posttransplantation cyclophosphamide. Points from the study as a whole: Donor CD8+ memory clones often dominated recipient blood repertoires at later times. Tissue-infiltrating T cells from skin or gut overlapped little with blood T cells.

Sequenced sample: naive CD4+ T cells sorted from PBMCs. The TCR originated in a man aged 50 to 60 in good health, CMV-negative, and a related stem cell transplant donor. The genes are TRBV29-1 and TRBJ1-6; the match to TRBD1 covers 7 bases. CDR3 nucleotides: TGCAGCGCCCGGGACAGCTATAATTCCCCCCTCCACTTT. Amino acid sequence: CSARDSYNSPLHF.